This T cell receptor (beta chain) comes out of a study of HIV-infected patients and healthy controls. CDR3 size: 13 residues. Germline V gives CDR1 MNHNS, CDR2 SASEGT. Trimming removed 6 bases from V and 8 bases from J, with 16 bases in between. This clonotype was picked up many times. MiXCR, run by TCRdb on the 5' RACE reads, gives a single entry per CDR3 protein. The sample shows 15,000 to 20,000 distinct CDR3 sequences, around 17% of them seen only once. The origin of this receptor is a human donor in good health. The specimen sequenced was CD8+ T cells from blood. The V gene is TRBV6-1, the J gene TRBJ1-1, with a tentative D call TRBD1 (5 bases). DNA of the CDR3: TGTGCCAGCAGACCCCCCCAGGGTGACGAAGCTTTCTTT. Protein: CASRPPQGDEAFF.